This T cell receptor beta chain was obtained from a study of T cells in localized non-small cell lung cancer. In the case of this clone: As yet, its antigen is unknown.

Repertoires were generated with immunoSEQ multiplex PCR, while TCRdb's copy carries only in-frame clones and drops some. Among 50,000 to 55,000 clones listed, around nine tenths were seen once. Study observations and caveats: Detection in adjacent lung was observed for a median around 59 of the top 100 tumor clones. Sequence data derive from only one tumor region, so heterogeneity remains possible.

CDR3 length: 13 amino acids. The germline V gene has CDR1 KGHSH and CDR2 LQKENI. The ends were cut back, 5 bases at V and 6 bases at J, with 14 bases in the middle. Source: PBMCs, taken before any cancer treatment. This clonotype originated in a female donor with stage II lung adenocarcinoma. The rearrangement uses TRBV18 and TRBJ2-7; D might be TRBD2 (6 bases). CDR3 sequence (DNA): TGTGCCAGCTCATGGAGGGGTATCGGCGAGCAGTACTTC. Protein: CASSWRGIGEQYF.